A single sample is the source of the 22 T cell receptor beta chains below, sequenced in a study of blood T cell repertoires in COVID-19. The method was immunoSEQ multiplex PCR; TCRdb's version includes in-frame clones alone and lacks a portion of them. The data show some 250,000 clones, roughly 86% seen once. The sample consisted of peripheral blood. These receptor sequences come from a woman aged 70 to 79 with active or convalescent COVID-19.

The chain uses TRBV11-2 and TRBJ2-5; a weak D match, TRBD1 (6 bases). Trimming pared 5 bases from V and 4 bases from J, leaving 14 bases between. Per the germline V gene, CDR1 is SGHAT and CDR2 is FQNNGV. The CDR3 is 14 amino acids. CDR3 sequence (DNA): TGTGCCAGCAGCCCACAGGGTGGTGGAGAGACCCAGTACTTC. Translated, it gives CASSPQGGGETQYF.

J is TRBJ2-5 and V is TRBV19, with a possible D match to TRBD1 (5 bases). The germline V and J ends were trimmed by 3 bases and 5 bases, with 13 bases remaining between them. Germline V lookup: CDR1 LNHDA, CDR2 SQIVND (reference sequence). The CDR3 has 14 amino acids. This CDR3 is CASSIGAVVETQYF. CDR3 DNA sequence: TGTGCCAGTAGTATTGGGGCGGTAGTGGAGACCCAGTACTTC.

This clone has only a few counts. This chain joins TRBV11-3 and TRBJ2-1; no firm D call. The CDR3 contains 13 residues. Per germline, CDR1 SGHNT and CDR2 YENEEA. Trimming pared 0 bases from V and 13 bases from J, leaving 13 bases between. The CDR3 region is CASSLDLVTVQFF. The DNA of the CDR3 is TGTGCCAGCAGCTTAGATCTTGTAACAGTCCAGTTCTTC.

The rearrangement links TRBV5-1 to TRBJ1-1, with a tentative D call TRBD1 (5 bases). The CDR3 consists of 13 residues. The germline V gene encodes CDR1 SGHRS and CDR2 YFSETQ. The V end was cut by 3 bases, the J end by 1 base, with 7 bases between. The CDR3 region has the DNA TGCGCCAGCAGCTCGCAGGGGAACACTGAAGCTTTCTTT. Amino acid sequence: CASSSQGNTEAFF.

This clone has just a few counts. This sequence joins TRBV19 and TRBJ2-6; D is unresolved. The CDR3 loop spans 15 amino acids. V was cut by 9 bases and J by 4 bases, with 16 bases left in between. From germline, CDR1 is LNHDA and CDR2 SQIVND (reference sequence). The CDR3 reads CASRTVRYGANVLTF. The CDR3 nucleotides are TGTGCCAGCAGAACGGTGAGGTACGGGGCCAACGTCCTGACTTTC.

The genes are TRBV7-2 and TRBJ1-2; D is uncertain. The V gene's germline CDR1 is SGHTA and CDR2 FQGNSA. CDR3 size: 15 residues. Trimming cost V 1 base and J 0 bases, with 9 bases left between them. The CDR3: CASSLGSEANYGYTF. In DNA form, the CDR3 reads TGTGCCAGCAGCTTAGGGTCAGAAGCTAACTATGGCTACACCTTC. Together with reference TRBV7-2 and TRBJ1-2, the CDR3 gives the full variable domain: GAGVSQSPSNKVTEKGKDVELRCDPISGHTALYWYRQSLGQGLEFLIYFQGNSAPDKSGLPSDRFSAERTGGSVSTLTIQRTQQEDSAVYLCASSLGSEANYGYTFGSGTRLTVV.

The gene calls are TRBV12-3 or TRBV12-4 and TRBJ1-2; TRBD1 is a possible D gene (5 bases). V was cut by 3 bases and J by 1 base, with 6 bases left in between. This CDR3 spans 13 amino acids. This CDR3 is CASSFRVNYGYTF. The CDR3 region has the DNA TGTGCCAGCAGTTTCAGGGTTAACTATGGCTACACCTTC.

This chain links TRBV29-1 with TRBJ1-2; D possibly corresponds to TRBD1 (5 bases). The V gene lost 8 bases and the J gene lost 2 bases, with 15 bases spanning the gap. This CDR3 comprises 13 residues. Per the germline V gene, CDR1 is SQVTM and CDR2 is ANQGSEA. CDR3 protein: CSSGRGDNYGYTF. The CDR3 DNA reads as TGCAGCTCCGGGAGAGGGGACAACTATGGCTACACCTTC.

CDR3 region: CASSTKAGQGYEQYF. CDR3 coding DNA: TGTGCCAGCAGTACAAAGGCGGGACAGGGGTACGAGCAGTACTTC. V is TRBV6-5 and J is TRBJ2-7, with TRBD1 matching over 10 bases. This CDR3 region has 15 residues. V shed 5 bases, J shed 4 bases, and the junction held 8 bases outside the gene matches. Germline CDR1 and CDR2: MNHEY and SVGAGI.

This chain connects TRBV29-1 to TRBJ1-2; D is undetermined. V was shortened by 4 bases and J by 6 bases, with 12 bases between the two germline ends. Germline CDR1 SQVTM, CDR2 ANQGSEA. The CDR3 is 12 amino acids. CDR3 region: CSVGEGPNGYTF. CDR3 in DNA: TGCAGCGTTGGAGAGGGCCCGAATGGCTACACCTTC. The complete variable domain, with remaining parts taken from reference TRBV29-1 and TRBJ1-2, reads SAVISQKPSRDICQRGTSLTIQCQVDSQVTMMFWYRQQPGQSLTLIATANQGSEATYESGFVIDKFPISRPNLTFSTLTVSNMSPEDSSIYLCSVGEGPNGYTFGSGTRLTVV.

V gene TRBV3-1 (or the pseudogene TRBV3-2) combines with J gene TRBJ2-5; a weak D match, TRBD2 (5 bases). Germline V gene lookup returns CDR1 LGHDT and CDR2 YNNKEL (reference sequence). The CDR3 runs 15 residues. Trimming took off 4 bases at V and 5 bases at J, with 17 bases between the two ends. CDR3 sequence: CASSLSTEGGETQYF. The CDR3 DNA sequence: TGTGCCAGCAGCCTTAGTACCGAAGGCGGGGAGACCCAGTACTTC.

The chain couples TRBV27 to TRBJ2-1; a possible D gene is TRBD2 (5 bases). The germline V gene has CDR1 MNHEY and CDR2 SMNVEV (reference sequence). Trimming pared 5 bases from V and 8 bases from J, leaving 10 bases between. CDR3 length: 12 amino acids. This CDR3 is CASSITRHEQFF. In DNA, the CDR3 is TGTGCCAGCAGTATTACTAGGCATGAGCAGTTCTTC.

This clone showed up just a few times. The V gene is TRBV5-1, the J gene TRBJ1-3; TRBD1 aligns across 9 bases. The CDR3 has 16 amino acids. Trimming cost V 4 bases and J 5 bases; bases outside gene matches: 10. Germline CDR1 reads SGHRS; CDR2 reads YFSETQ. The CDR3 protein is CASSDRTGAARNTIYF. CDR3 nucleotide sequence: TGCGCCAGCAGCGATAGGACAGGGGCAGCCCGAAACACCATATATTTT.

This chain joins TRBV7-8 and TRBJ1-2, with D unclear. This CDR3 has 14 amino acids. The V gene's germline CDR1 is SGHVS and CDR2 FQNEAQ. Between the trimmed V and J ends, which lost 4 bases and 0 bases, there was a span of 9 bases. The CDR3 sequence: CASSSSAANYGYTF. CDR3 coding DNA: TGTGCCAGCAGCTCCAGCGCGGCTAACTATGGCTACACCTTC.

On this clone: The sample carries other DNA sequences with the same CDR3. The V call is TRBV12-3 or TRBV12-4, the J call TRBJ1-5; TRBD1 matches at 8 bases. V lost 6 bases and J lost 7; bases outside the gene matches: 5. The CDR3 is 13 residues long. Here the CDR3 reads CASSPGGGQPQHF. CDR3 DNA sequence: TGTGCCAGCAGCCCAGGGGGCGGACAGCCCCAGCATTTT.

This clone was recorded once. V is TRBV5-1 and J is TRBJ1-6; possibly TRBD1 for D (6 bases). CDR1 SGHRS and CDR2 YFSETQ come from the germline V gene. The V end was cut by 4 bases, the J end by 13 bases, with 18 bases between. The CDR3 is 14 residues long. CDR3 sequence (DNA): TGCGCCAGCAGCCCCGGACAGTCCCTTGGCCCCCTCCACTTT. This translates into CASSPGQSLGPLHF.

V usage is TRBV9 and J usage is TRBJ1-4; 7 bases are shared with TRBD1. The V gene's germline CDR1 is SGDLS and CDR2 YYNGEE. CDR3 size: 14 residues. The ends lost 4 bases at V and 3 bases at J; junction bases unmatched: 3. CDR3 coding DNA: TGTGCCAGCAGCTTGACAGGGTCTAATGAAAAACTGTTTTTT. Residues: CASSLTGSNEKLFF.

The DNA of the CDR3 is TGTGCCAGCAGTTTGCAGCGGGGGGGGCCCAATGAGCAGTTCTTC. Its translation is CASSLQRGGPNEQFF. V and J are TRBV27 and TRBJ2-1; 10 nucleotides align to TRBD2. Germline CDR1 is MNHEY and CDR2 is SMNVEV (reference sequence). J lost 6 bases, V lost 3 bases, and 5 bases had no gene match. The CDR3 is 15 amino acids.

This clone was seen only a few times. The J gene is TRBJ1-5, the V gene TRBV5-6; D gene unclear. This CDR3 has 13 amino acids. CDR1 is SGHDT, CDR2 YYEEEE, per germline. Trimming shortened V by 6 bases and J by 7 bases, and 14 bases separated the two germline ends. The CDR3 loop is CASMKRGRQPQHF. DNA of the CDR3: TGTGCCAGCATGAAGAGAGGGCGGCAGCCCCAGCATTTT.

V usage is TRBV6-5 and J usage is TRBJ2-7; 8 bases fit TRBD1. The CDR3 spans 16 residues. The junction had 10 bases not matched to a gene; V was cut back by 4 bases and J by 2 bases. Germline CDR1 is MNHEY and CDR2 is SVGAGI. The chain's CDR3 is CASSSRGPTGAYEQYF. The CDR3 DNA reads TGTGCCAGCAGTTCCAGGGGGCCTACTGGGGCCTACGAGCAGTACTTC.

This clone showed up just once. The rearrangement links TRBV29-1 to TRBJ1-2; D unresolved. Per germline, CDR1 SQVTM and CDR2 ANQGSEA. The CDR3 runs 11 residues. Trimming left V 2 bases short and J 4 bases short, with 5 bases between. The CDR3 reads CSVEQSYGYTF. Written as DNA, the CDR3 is TGCAGCGTTGAACAGTCCTATGGCTACACCTTC.

The chain links TRBV19 to TRBJ2-3; tentatively, D is TRBD1 (5 bases). V was trimmed by 1 base and J by 2 bases, leaving 10 bases between them. This CDR3 spans 15 amino acids. Germline values: CDR1 LNHDA, CDR2 SQIVND (reference sequence). The CDR3 reads CASSIGRVVTDTQYF. CDR3 DNA sequence: TGTGCCAGTAGTATAGGCAGGGTAGTCACAGATACGCAGTATTTT.